Each of the 32 T cell receptor beta chains below was sequenced from the same sample in a study of human T cells and chemical hapten exposure (dated by TCRdb to the early 2020s). The label giving this sample's time point can be read as: patch test 1, 2 weeks after DPC sensitization. The sample's treatment or condition label is to be understood as: therapeutic diphenylcyclopropenone sensitization with weekly scalp DPC. The library relied on RACE. Sequencing was performed on a NextSeq 500. TCRdb cleaned the public reads at Q25 with fastp, built clones with MiXCR and kept in-frame beta chains. Rows with a matching CDR3 protein are joined into one entry that keeps the most common DNA and genes. Within this sample are tens of thousands of distinct CDR3 sequences, with around 9% of them counted one time only. The ten largest make up roughly 4% of the sample. Sequenced material: whole blood, taken in connection with sensitization to the hapten diphenylcyclopropenone (DPC). The receptors originated from a woman aged 45-65 years with alopecia areata. Some clones in this sample may be carry-over from other donors' samples.

This clonotype was seen at least ten times. This chain connects TRBV2 to TRBJ2-7, with a weak D call TRBD2 (5 bases). CDR1 SNHLY and CDR2 FYNNEI come from the germline V gene. The CDR3 length is 15 residues. V was pared by 7 bases and J by 0 bases, with 16 bases between. The CDR3 spells CASKTRALVSYEQYF. The CDR3 bases are TGTGCCAGCAAAACGAGGGCCCTTGTCTCCTACGAGCAGTACTTC.

A note on this clonotype: A much larger clone lies a single base off, so this may be a read error. The rearrangement links TRBV20-1 to TRBJ2-5; TRBD1 matches 10 bases. Germline loops: CDR1 DFQATT, CDR2 SNEGSKA (reference sequence). The CDR3 is 12 residues long. The V gene end was trimmed by 6 bases and the J gene end by 5 bases; junction bases not matched to a gene: 3. The CDR3 sequence: CSADRGCETQYF. The CDR3 nucleotides read TGCAGTGCGGACAGGGGGTGCGAGACCCAGTACTTC.

There are many counts of this clonotype. The chain carries TRBV15 and TRBJ2-6, with D possibly matching TRBD1 (5 bases). The CDR3 runs to 18 residues. V shed 5 bases and J shed 1 base, with 18 bases lying between them. Germline CDR1 and CDR2: LNHNV and YYDKDF (reference sequence). In nucleotides, the CDR3 is TGTGCCACCAGCCCTAGGAGACAGTTAAGATCTGGGGCCAACGTCCTGACTTTC. Encoded protein: CATSPRRQLRSGANVLTF. Combining the CDR3 with reference TRBV15 and TRBJ2-6 gives the whole variable domain DAMVIQNPRYQVTQFGKPVTLSCSQTLNHNVMYWYQQKSSQAPKLLFHYYDKDFNNEADTPDNFQSRRPNTSFCFLDIRSPGLGDTAMYLCATSPRRQLRSGANVLTFGAGSRLTVL.

This clonotype was seen ten or more times. The chain joins TRBV11-2 to TRBJ2-1; no clear D. Between the trimmed V and J ends, which lost 1 base and 5 bases, there was a span of 3 bases. There are 12 residues in the CDR3. Per the germline V gene, CDR1 is SGHAT and CDR2 is FQNNGV. In DNA form, the CDR3 reads TGTGCCAGCAGCTTAGGGCACAATGAGCAGTTCTTC. Protein: CASSLGHNEQFF.

There are many counts of this clonotype. The V call is TRBV6-2 or TRBV6-3, the J call TRBJ2-1, with 10 bases matching TRBD1. Trimming at V came to 6 bases and at J to 8 bases, leaving 7 bases not matched to a gene. Germline assignment: CDR1 MNHEY and CDR2 SVGEGT. This CDR3 spans 14 amino acids. The chain's CDR3 is CASSQRTGGDEQFF. The CDR3 region has the DNA TGTGCCAGCAGCCAAAGGACAGGGGGGGATGAGCAGTTCTTC.

Many counts were recorded for this clonotype. CDR3 DNA: TGCAGCGTTGCACCCGGGGGAGGGGGCGAGACCCAGTACTTC. Residues: CSVAPGGGGETQYF. The chain combines TRBV29-1 with TRBJ2-5; D may be TRBD1 or TRBD2 (7 bases each). Per germline, CDR1 SQVTM and CDR2 ANQGSEA. The CDR3 extends over 14 amino acids. The V gene lost 4 bases and the J gene lost 5 bases, with 17 bases spanning the gap.

This clonotype appeared many times. The genes are TRBV29-1 and TRBJ2-6, with TRBD1 identical over 7 bases. Germline V gene data show CDR1 as SQVTM and CDR2 as ANQGSEA. The CDR3 sequence is 17 residues long. Germline trimming cut 4 bases from V and 0 bases from J; bases unmatched to any gene: 9. The CDR3 bases are TGCAGCGTTGGGACAGGCCTTTCACTCTCTGGGGCCAACGTCCTGACTTTC. It encodes CSVGTGLSLSGANVLTF.

This clonotype was counted at least ten times. The gene calls are TRBV2 and TRBJ2-3; 8 nucleotides match TRBD2. Germline V gene data show CDR1 as SNHLY and CDR2 as FYNNEI. The CDR3 covers 15 residues. V lost 6 bases to trimming and J lost 5 bases; unmatched junction nucleotides: 10. CDR3: CASRKTSAGGDTQYF. The DNA of the CDR3 is TGTGCCAGCAGGAAGACTAGCGCGGGAGGAGATACGCAGTATTTT.

This clonotype was counted ten times or more. The chain combines TRBV12-3 or TRBV12-4 with TRBJ2-2, with a weak D call TRBD2 (5 bases). The CDR3 consists of 11 residues. Between the trimmed V and J ends, which lost 8 bases and 6 bases, there was a span of 7 bases. CDR3 amino acids: CASQEAGELFF. The DNA for the CDR3 is TGTGCCAGCCAGGAGGCCGGGGAGCTGTTTTTT.

There are many counts of this clonotype. CDR3 nucleotide sequence: TGTGCCACCAGTGATCCCCCTGCGGCGCCCGAGCAGTACTTC. Encoded protein: CATSDPPAAPEQYF. The gene calls are TRBV24-1 and TRBJ2-7; D unresolved. Trimming stripped 3 bases from V and 6 bases from J, with 14 bases between. The CDR3 is 14 amino acids. Germline lookup yields CDR1 KGHDR and CDR2 SFDVKD.

This clonotype appeared many times. The rearrangement links TRBV4-1 to TRBJ2-7; no clear D. The V gene's germline CDR1 is MGHRA and CDR2 YSYEKL. V lost 0 bases, J lost 2 bases, and 11 bases lay in between. The CDR3 runs 15 residues. CDR3 DNA: TGCGCCAGCAGCCAAGAACCAGTTTCACCCTACGAGCAGTACTTC. It specifies CASSQEPVSPYEQYF.

The chain uses TRBV6-2 or TRBV6-3 and TRBJ2-1, with 7 positions matching TRBD1. Looked up from germline, CDR1 is MNHEY and CDR2 is SVGEGT. The length of the CDR3 is 14 residues. Germline trimming cut 2 bases from V and 4 bases from J; bases unmatched to any gene: 2. CDR3 loop: CASSYRDSYNEQFF. The CDR3 coding sequence is TGTGCCAGCAGTTACCGGGACAGTTACAATGAGCAGTTCTTC.

This clonotype was seen at least ten times. V gene TRBV7-2 combines with J gene TRBJ2-6; D ambiguous. The CDR3 loop spans 16 amino acids. V was clipped by 0 bases and J by 0 bases, with 6 bases between them. Germline V lookup: CDR1 SGHTA, CDR2 FQGNSA. The chain's CDR3 is CASSLAQASGANVLTF. Here the CDR3 DNA reads TGTGCCAGCAGCTTAGCCCAGGCCTCTGGGGCCAACGTCCTGACTTTC.

This clonotype was seen many times. This chain's CDR3 is CASSSLGTGGYYGYTF. The CDR3 DNA is TGTGCCAGCAGTTCGCTCGGGACAGGGGGTTACTATGGCTACACCTTC. V gene TRBV6-1 combines with J gene TRBJ1-2; 11 nucleotides align to TRBD1. The J segment lost 3 bases and the V segment lost 5 bases, leaving 8 bases of the junction unmatched. The germline V gene encodes CDR1 MNHNS and CDR2 SASEGT. The CDR3 is 16 residues long.

The chain is built from TRBV2 and TRBJ2-7, with D possibly being TRBD2 (6 bases). Germline CDR1 is SNHLY and CDR2 is FYNNEI. The length of the CDR3 is 15 residues. The V end was cut by 6 bases, the J end by 0 bases, with 15 bases between. The CDR3: CASSASSGRSYEQYF. The DNA for the CDR3 is TGTGCCAGCAGCGCCAGTAGCGGACGCTCCTACGAGCAGTACTTC.

The V call is TRBV7-9, the J call TRBJ1-6; 9 bases are a match to TRBD1. Trimming took 3 bases from V and 8 from J; bases not matched to a gene: 14. This CDR3 region has 18 residues. Germline loops: CDR1 SEHNR, CDR2 FQNEAQ (reference sequence). CDR3: CASSFGTTDRGAHSPLHF. CDR3 in DNA: TGTGCCAGCAGCTTCGGCACCACGGACAGGGGAGCTCATTCACCCCTCCACTTT.

J is TRBJ1-5 and V is TRBV28; 9 nucleotides agree with TRBD1. This CDR3 region has 14 residues. The V gene end was trimmed by 5 bases and the J gene end by 6 bases; junction bases not matched to a gene: 5. Germline loops: CDR1 MDHEN, CDR2 SYDVKM. CDR3 loop: CASSRTGEVQPQHF. The CDR3 DNA reads as TGTGCCAGCAGTCGGACAGGGGAGGTTCAGCCCCAGCATTTT.

There are a few counts of this clonotype. V gene TRBV11-3 combines with J gene TRBJ2-1; the match to TRBD2 covers 8 bases. Per the germline V gene, CDR1 is SGHNT and CDR2 is YENEEA. V shed 5 bases and J 5 bases; nucleotides not matched to a gene: 8. The CDR3 runs 15 residues. CDR3 sequence reads: CASSPSLAGHNEQFF. DNA of the CDR3: TGTGCCAGCAGCCCAAGCTTAGCGGGACACAATGAGCAGTTCTTC.

The table lists this clonotype with many counts. The V gene is TRBV11-2, the J gene TRBJ2-1; D gene unclear. The CDR3 is made up of 12 amino acids. Germline values: CDR1 SGHAT, CDR2 FQNNGV. Trimming took 4 bases from V and 12 from J, leaving 13 bases between them. CDR3 in amino acids: CASSSGYQRQFF. Here the CDR3 DNA reads TGTGCCAGCAGCTCCGGCTATCAAAGGCAGTTCTTC.

In its sample, this clonotype was seen many times. This rearrangement joins TRBV7-2 to TRBJ2-5; unclear D gene. Trimming stripped 4 bases from V and 4 bases from J, with 19 bases between. Germline V CDR1 and CDR2: SGHTA, FQGNSA. This CDR3 has 16 amino acids. For the CDR3, the DNA is TGTGCCAGCAGCTACGGAATCCCTGGGTCTACAGAGACCCAGTACTTC. Protein product: CASSYGIPGSTETQYF.

At least ten counts were recorded for this clonotype. The chain combines TRBV20-1 with TRBJ2-1; D gene ambiguous. V lost 1 base to trimming and J lost 0 bases, with 7 bases between them. There are 14 residues in the CDR3. Germline lookup yields CDR1 DFQATT and CDR2 SNEGSKA (reference sequence). Here the CDR3 DNA reads TGCAGTGCTAGAGGGGTGGGCTCCTACAATGAGCAGTTCTTC. Translation: CSARGVGSYNEQFF.

DNA for the CDR3: TGTGCCAGCAGCCTGAGCGGTTGGGGGTCTGGGGCCAACGTCCTGACTTTC. Translated: CASSLSGWGSGANVLTF. V gene TRBV7-8 combines with J gene TRBJ2-6; perhaps D is TRBD1 or TRBD2 (5 bases each). The length of the CDR3 is 17 residues. Trimming took 5 bases from V and 1 from J, leaving 15 bases between them. Germline V gene sequence: CDR1 SGHVS, CDR2 FQNEAQ. The full variable domain, its missing parts supplied by reference TRBV7-8 and TRBJ2-6, is GAGVSQSPRYKVAKRGQDVALRCDPISGHVSLFWYQQALGQGPEFLTYFQNEAQLDKSGLPSDRFFAERPEGSVSTLKIQRTQQEDSAVYLCASSLSGWGSGANVLTFGAGSRLTVL.

This clonotype was observed at least ten times. J is TRBJ2-1 and V is TRBV29-1; D remains ambiguous. This CDR3 has 18 amino acids. Germline CDR1 is SQVTM and CDR2 is ANQGSEA. V was clipped by 2 bases and J by 8 bases, with 28 bases between them. The CDR3 region is CSVETNRIGFSGIDEQFF. For the CDR3, the DNA is TGCAGCGTTGAAACGAATCGTATTGGGTTCTCGGGTATCGATGAGCAGTTCTTC.

This chain connects TRBV29-1 to TRBJ2-3; D is perhaps TRBD2 (6 bases). The germline V and J ends were trimmed by 4 bases and 7 bases, with 18 bases remaining between them. Germline V gene sequence: CDR1 SQVTM, CDR2 ANQGSEA. This CDR3 has 14 amino acids. In nucleotides, the CDR3 is TGCAGCGTTGTTGACGGGAGTTCCTCCTATACGCAGTATTTT. Its protein product is CSVVDGSSSYTQYF.

This clonotype was recorded at least ten times. The chain combines TRBV6-2 or TRBV6-3 with TRBJ2-3; 8 nucleotides agree with TRBD2. J lost 4 bases, V lost 5 bases, and 8 bases had no gene match. Germline V gene sequence: CDR1 MNHEY, CDR2 SVGEGT. This CDR3 comprises 15 residues. CDR3 in DNA: TGTGCCAGCAGTCGGGCAGTAGCGGGATCAGATACGCAGTATTTT. This encodes CASSRAVAGSDTQYF.

The chain combines TRBV7-9 with TRBJ2-7; tentative D call: TRBD2 (5 bases). Germline-derived CDR1 and CDR2 are SEHNR and FQNEAQ (reference sequence). The V end lost 5 bases, the J end lost 3 bases, and 8 bases lay between the germline ends. The CDR3 spans 12 residues. CDR3 sequence reads: CASSAGDYEQYF. The CDR3 bases are TGTGCCAGCAGCGCCGGGGACTACGAGCAGTACTTC.

This clonotype came up many times. This rearrangement joins TRBV2 to TRBJ2-1; 9 bases line up with TRBD2. Germline V gives CDR1 SNHLY, CDR2 FYNNEI. The V and J ends lost 7 bases and 3 bases, in that order; junction bases with no gene match: 10. CDR3 length: 16 residues. CDR3 nucleotides: TGTGCCAGCACCGTGGCCGGCGGGAGGGACTACAATGAGCAGTTCTTC. Its protein is CASTVAGGRDYNEQFF.

Sample share makes this clonotype medium-sized. This chain links TRBV4-3 with TRBJ2-1; TRBD2 agrees at 7 bases. This CDR3 comprises 15 residues. CDR1 LGHNA and CDR2 YSLEER come from the germline V gene. V gave up 6 bases and J gave up 6 bases; unmatched junction bases: 11. In DNA, the CDR3 is TGCGCCAGCAGTCTTGGGCTAGCGGCCTCCAATGAGCAGTTCTTC. This encodes CASSLGLAASNEQFF.

By proportion, this clonotype is medium-sized. The CDR3 sequence is CASSYSGETQYF. CDR3 DNA sequence: TGTGCCAGCAGCTATAGCGGCGAGACCCAGTACTTC. The chain joins TRBV9 to TRBJ2-5; maybe TRBD2 (6 bases). Trimming left V 4 bases short and J 5 bases short, with 9 bases between. CDR3 length: 12 amino acids. Germline-derived CDR1 and CDR2 are SGDLS and YYNGEE.

This clonotype has just a few counts. The chain joins TRBV10-1 to TRBJ1-1, with TRBD1 matching 7 bases. Per the germline V gene, CDR1 is WNHNN and CDR2 is SYGVQD (reference sequence). Trimming at V came to 4 bases and at J to 4 bases, leaving 3 bases not matched to a gene. This CDR3 spans 13 amino acids. The DNA of the CDR3 is TGCGCCAGCAGTGGTAACAGGGGCACTGAAGCTTTCTTT. Amino acid sequence: CASSGNRGTEAFF.

At least ten counts were recorded for this clonotype. This chain uses TRBV6-1 with TRBJ1-1; 7 nucleotides agree with TRBD1. Germline V gives CDR1 MNHNS, CDR2 SASEGT. The J segment lost 5 bases and the V segment lost 6 bases, leaving 12 bases of the junction unmatched. The CDR3 extends over 15 amino acids. This chain's CDR3 is CASSRNRDRRTEAFF. The DNA of the CDR3 is TGTGCCAGCAGCCGGAACCGGGACAGAAGGACTGAAGCTTTCTTT.

This clonotype was detected a few times. The rearrangement links TRBV6-1 to TRBJ2-1, with 13 bases fitting TRBD2. The V segment lost 4 bases and the J segment 4 bases; nucleotides outside the gene matches: 7. CDR1 and CDR2 (germline): MNHNS, SASEGT. The CDR3 covers 17 residues. The CDR3 sequence is CASSGGGTSGTYNEQFF. The CDR3 region has the DNA TGTGCCAGCAGTGGAGGGGGGACTAGCGGGACATACAATGAGCAGTTCTTC.